Presented here are 4 T cell receptor beta chains from one specimen sequenced in a study of cytomegalovirus exposure and HLA in healthy donors. Use of 60 Vbeta and 13 Jbeta primers characterized the PCR. Generated by immunoSEQ multiplex PCR, the TCRdb table keeps only in-frame clones and is missing some. The profile shows around 140,000 clones, 73% of them singletons. Material: PBMCs. These receptors were collected from a woman between 18 and 30 years old in good health and CMV-seronegative.

V is TRBV7-2 and J is TRBJ1-1; a weak D match, TRBD1 (5 bases). The CDR3 extends over 13 amino acids. V was clipped by 0 bases and J by 7 bases, with 9 bases between them. Germline V gene lookup returns CDR1 SGHTA and CDR2 FQGNSA. In DNA, the CDR3 is TGTGCCAGCAGCTTAGCGCGGGACGGTGAAGCTTTCTTT. Translation gives CASSLARDGEAFF. The whole variable domain, remainder taken from reference TRBV7-2 and TRBJ1-1, is GAGVSQSPSNKVTEKGKDVELRCDPISGHTALYWYRQSLGQGLEFLIYFQGNSAPDKSGLPSDRFSAERTGGSVSTLTIQRTQQEDSAVYLCASSLARDGEAFFGQGTRLTVV.

The table lists this clone with a count of one. The same CDR3 also results from other DNA sequences found in this sample. The gene calls are TRBV5-1 and TRBJ2-3; no definite D call. In germline, CDR1 is SGHRS, CDR2 YFSETQ. The CDR3 loop spans 12 amino acids. Trimming stripped 0 bases from V and 5 bases from J, with 4 bases between. CDR3 DNA sequence: TGCGCCAGCAGCTTGGCCGGAGATACGCAGTATTTT. Amino acids: CASSLAGDTQYF.

This chain joins TRBV27 and TRBJ1-6, with D hard to call. The ends were cut back, 2 bases at V and 10 bases at J, with 15 bases in the middle. Germline CDR1 MNHEY, CDR2 SMNVEV (reference sequence). The CDR3 length is 15 residues. CDR3 coding DNA: TGTGCCAGCAGTTTAGAGGGAGTGAACTACTCACCCCTCCACTTT. This sequence encodes CASSLEGVNYSPLHF.

In this sample, this clone turned up a few times. The V and J genes are TRBV2 and TRBJ1-1; 7 bases are a match to TRBD1. V dropped 4 bases and J dropped 5; count of bases not matched to a gene: 7. The CDR3 loop spans 14 amino acids. CDR1 SNHLY and CDR2 FYNNEI come from the germline V gene. The CDR3 nucleotides read TGTGCCAGCAGTGTTCAGGGGGTGGGTACTGAAGCTTTCTTT. This translates into CASSVQGVGTEAFF.